These 12 T cell receptor beta chains were sequenced from one sample in a study of beta chain features in type 1 diabetes. Expressed TCRB transcripts were sequenced after all isolated RNA was converted to cDNA. Sequenced by immunoSEQ multiplex PCR; TCRdb stores in-frame clones only, minus some. The table shows 400,000 to 450,000 clones, with roughly 13% occurring only once. The sample was naive CD4+ T cells from blood. Receptors originate from a man aged 25-40 years in good health.

This chain links TRBV14 with TRBJ2-1; D is unresolved. The CDR3 is made up of 13 amino acids. V gave up 2 bases and J gave up 13 bases, with 15 bases separating them. CDR1 and CDR2 (germline): SGHDN, FVKESK. The CDR3 reads CASSQLLRLVQFF. The CDR3 DNA sequence: TGTGCCAGCAGCCAACTGCTACGGCTAGTTCAGTTCTTC.

This clone has only a few counts. The rearrangement links TRBV6-5 to TRBJ2-2; a weak D match, TRBD1 (6 bases). CDR1 is MNHEY, CDR2 SVGAGI, per germline. V was cut by 2 bases and J by 4 bases, with 11 bases left in between. The CDR3 runs to 15 residues. CDR3 nucleotide sequence: TGTGCCAGCAGTTACGGACAGTTAACCACCGGGGAGCTGTTTTTT. It encodes CASSYGQLTTGELFF.

This clone was counted a few times. The rearrangement links TRBV4-1 to TRBJ2-4; TRBD2 aligns across 7 bases. Germline CDR1 MGHRA, CDR2 YSYEKL. The CDR3 runs to 16 residues. V trimming: 4 bases; J trimming: 0 bases; junction bases outside the gene matches: 6. CDR3 sequence: CASSPGGREAKNIQYF. CDR3 sequence (DNA): TGCGCCAGCAGCCCGGGGGGACGAGAAGCCAAAAACATTCAGTACTTC.

This clone appeared a few times. V gene TRBV13 combines with J gene TRBJ1-3; D unresolved. V lost 7 bases, J lost 0 bases, and 22 bases lay in between. CDR1 PRHDT and CDR2 FYEKMQ come from the germline V gene (reference sequence). This CDR3 region has 18 residues. The CDR3: CASKKREAGVHSGNTIYF. The CDR3 coding sequence is TGTGCCAGCAAAAAGAGGGAGGCAGGCGTTCACTCTGGAAACACCATATATTTT. The complete variable domain, with remaining parts taken from reference TRBV13 and TRBJ1-3, reads AAGVIQSPRHLIKEKRETATLKCYPIPRHDTVYWYQQGPGQDPQFLISFYEKMQSDKGSIPDRFSAQQFSDYHSELNMSSLELGDSALYFCASKKREAGVHSGNTIYFGEGSWLTVV.

This clone turned up a few times. This chain connects TRBV27 to TRBJ2-7; TRBD1 aligns across 7 bases. Germline CDR1 is MNHEY and CDR2 is SMNVEV (reference sequence). Trimming at V came to 7 bases and at J to 2 bases, leaving 11 bases not matched to a gene. The CDR3 runs 15 residues. CDR3 sequence: CASKEGRDRTYEQYF. The CDR3 DNA reads TGTGCCAGCAAAGAAGGAAGGGACAGAACCTACGAGCAGTACTTC.

This chain's CDR3 is CSVGGGEKLFF. In DNA form, the CDR3 reads TGCAGCGTTGGGGGCGGGGAAAAACTGTTTTTT. The rearrangement links TRBV29-1 to TRBJ1-4; TRBD1 is a possible D gene (5 bases). CDR1 and CDR2 from the germline V gene are SQVTM and ANQGSEA. The CDR3 sequence is 11 residues long. Trimming removed 4 bases from V and 8 bases from J, with 8 bases in between. Full variable domain (missing parts from reference TRBV29-1 and TRBJ1-4): SAVISQKPSRDICQRGTSLTIQCQVDSQVTMMFWYRQQPGQSLTLIATANQGSEATYESGFVIDKFPISRPNLTFSTLTVSNMSPEDSSIYLCSVGGGEKLFFGSGTQLSVL.

Here the CDR3 reads CASSILGGTGTGELFF. The CDR3 DNA follows: TGTGCCAGCAGCATTTTGGGGGGCACCGGCACCGGGGAGCTGTTTTTT. The chain recombines TRBV7-9 with TRBJ2-2; D may be TRBD1 or TRBD2 (6 bases each). Germline loops: CDR1 SEHNR, CDR2 FQNEAQ (reference sequence). This CDR3 is 16 amino acids long. V was cut by 5 bases and J by 4 bases, with 17 bases left in between. The full variable domain, completed using reference TRBV7-9 and TRBJ2-2, is DTGVSQNPRHKITKRGQNVTFRCDPISEHNRLYWYRQTLGQGPEFLTYFQNEAQLEKSRLLSDRFSAERPKGSFSTLEIQRTEQGDSAMYLCASSILGGTGTGELFFGEGSRLTVL.

The chain recombines TRBV7-6 with TRBJ2-3; 10 positions match TRBD2. Germline loops: CDR1 SGHVS, CDR2 FNYEAQ. The junction had 12 bases not matched to a gene; V was cut back by 5 bases and J by 1 base. This CDR3 contains 18 residues. The CDR3 region has the DNA TGTGCCAGCAGCCTGGGGGCTAGCGGGGGTCCTCGCACAGATACGCAGTATTTT. Translated, it gives CASSLGASGGPRTDTQYF.

This clone appeared a few times. The chain couples TRBV5-1 to TRBJ1-2, with D possibly matching TRBD1 (6 bases). Germline CDR1 and CDR2: SGHRS and YFSETQ. The CDR3 has 13 residues. V dropped 4 bases and J dropped 5 bases, with 12 bases sitting between them. Here the CDR3 reads CASSPYREYGYTF. Written as DNA, the CDR3 is TGCGCCAGCAGCCCATACAGGGAATATGGCTACACCTTC.

The chain employs TRBV2 and TRBJ1-1; 9 bases are a match to TRBD1. The CDR3 runs 13 residues. Trimming removed 5 bases from V and 7 bases from J; junction bases left unmatched: 5. CDR1 is SNHLY, CDR2 FYNNEI, per germline. This CDR3 reads CASSRDRVSEAFF. CDR3 bases: TGTGCCAGCAGTAGGGACAGGGTCAGTGAAGCTTTCTTT.

The gene calls are TRBV29-1 and TRBJ1-1; TRBD1 is a possible D gene (6 bases). Germline CDR1 SQVTM, CDR2 ANQGSEA. The CDR3 spans 13 residues. V was trimmed by 7 bases and J by 5 bases, leaving 17 bases between them. In nucleotides, the CDR3 is TGCAGCGAGAGCGGGGGGGGCCGAACTGAAGCTTTCTTT. Translated, it gives CSESGGGRTEAFF.

CDR3 amino acids: CSVGAGGTEAFF. The CDR3 DNA sequence: TGCAGCGTTGGGGCAGGGGGAACTGAAGCTTTCTTT. The genes are TRBV29-1 and TRBJ1-1; TRBD1 agrees at 7 bases. This CDR3 is 12 amino acids long. V lost 4 bases to trimming and J lost 5 bases; unmatched junction nucleotides: 4. Germline CDR1 SQVTM, CDR2 ANQGSEA.